This TCR beta chain was sequenced in a study of Graves' ophthalmopathy and Graves' hyperthyroidism. Whole-study findings and limits: Most clonotypes expanded in thyroid above 0.001 frequency were present in blood too.

This clonotype occurred many times. No antigen is known for it. The sequenced template was RNA, covering the TCR beta CDR3 region. First-round RT-PCR relied on HTBI primers, and a second-round multiplex PCR came next. TCRdb reprocessed the multiplex PCR reads with MiXCR, giving one entry per CDR3 protein. The sample records more than 550,000 distinct CDR3 sequences, about 41% being singletons. The diagnostic workup employed clinical symptoms, serum thyroxine, TRAb, thyroid ultrasound and orbital computed tomography. This TCR derives from an adult man with Graves' ophthalmopathy. Sample: peripheral blood.

The CDR3 sequence: CASSIWTGAMNTEAFF. CDR3 DNA: TGTGCCAGTAGTATATGGACAGGGGCCATGAACACTGAAGCTTTCTTT. This chain connects TRBV19 to TRBJ1-1; 9 nucleotides line up with TRBD1. Germline V gene sequence: CDR1 LNHDA, CDR2 SQIVND (reference sequence). This CDR3 is 16 amino acids long. Unmatched junction bases numbered 4, after V lost 2 bases and J lost 0 bases. Drawing the rest from reference TRBV19 and TRBJ1-1, the complete variable domain is DGGITQSPKYLFRKEGQNVTLSCEQNLNHDAMYWYRQDPGQGLRLIYYSQIVNDFQKGDIAEGYSVSREKKESFPLTVTSAQKNPTAFYLCASSIWTGAMNTEAFFGQGTRLTVV.